The rows below give T cell receptor beta chains drawn from one sample of a study of blood T cell repertoires in COVID-19. Some clones are missing from TCRdb's copy, which holds only in-frame ones; the method was immunoSEQ multiplex PCR. The sample has about 250,000 clones; roughly 88% are singletons. The sequenced sample was PBMCs or T cells enriched from blood (not recorded which). These receptor sequences come from a woman in her 30s who had recovered from COVID-19. The conserved cysteine and the conserved F or W are not part of the CDR3 here. The order of the fields is D gene, J gene, CDR3 length, V gene, CDR3 protein. The D gene is left open where the match is weak.

d_gene: -
j_gene: TRBJ1-1
len: 12
v_gene: TRBV27
CDR3aa: ASSIHRTETEAF

d_gene: -
j_gene: TRBJ1-1
len: 11
v_gene: TRBV24-1
CDR3aa: ATSDFTATEAF

d_gene: -
j_gene: TRBJ1-4
len: 11
v_gene: TRBV2
CDR3aa: ASRDLKGEKLF

d_gene: -
j_gene: TRBJ1-3
len: 14
v_gene: TRBV6-5
CDR3aa: ASSYSQVRAGNTIY

d_gene: -
j_gene: TRBJ1-6
len: 13
v_gene: TRBV7-9
CDR3aa: ASSLVWGGDSPLH

d_gene: -
j_gene: TRBJ1-1
len: 13
v_gene: TRBV7-9
CDR3aa: ASIGQGGVQTEAF

d_gene: -
j_gene: TRBJ1-2
len: 11
v_gene: TRBV6-2/TRBV6-3
CDR3aa: ASSYLQFYGYT

d_gene: TRBD2
j_gene: TRBJ2-7
len: 16
v_gene: TRBV5-6
CDR3aa: ASSFHPGLAGSQYEQY

d_gene: -
j_gene: TRBJ2-1
len: 15
v_gene: TRBV7-6
CDR3aa: ASSSRPPRGSYNEQF

d_gene: TRBD1
j_gene: TRBJ2-4
len: 14
v_gene: TRBV28
CDR3aa: ASSSDRERSKNIQY

d_gene: -
j_gene: TRBJ2-1
len: 12
v_gene: TRBV6-2/TRBV6-3
CDR3aa: ASSYSDTYNEQF

d_gene: TRBD1
j_gene: TRBJ1-2
len: 12
v_gene: TRBV5-6
CDR3aa: ASSLEDRAYGYT

d_gene: TRBD2
j_gene: TRBJ2-1
len: 13
v_gene: TRBV7-9
CDR3aa: ASSRTSGGHNEQF

d_gene: -
j_gene: TRBJ1-4
len: 11
v_gene: TRBV6-5
CDR3aa: ASWETGGEKLF

d_gene: TRBD2
j_gene: TRBJ2-2
len: 15
v_gene: TRBV10-1
CDR3aa: ASSEMGTSGNTGELF

d_gene: -
j_gene: TRBJ1-1
len: 11
v_gene: TRBV29-1
CDR3aa: SVGEGMNTEAF

d_gene: TRBD2
j_gene: TRBJ2-1
len: 18
v_gene: TRBV7-6
CDR3aa: ASSLEFGLSGRADSNEQF

d_gene: -
j_gene: TRBJ1-3
len: 12
v_gene: TRBV15
CDR3aa: ATSRETGPTAIY

d_gene: -
j_gene: TRBJ1-2
len: 14
v_gene: TRBV29-1
CDR3aa: SAPGGHTDNTYGYT